This T cell receptor beta chain was captured in a study of T cell clones after liver transplantation. Background on the study: Third-party-reactive TCRbeta sequences from pre-transplant mixed lymphocyte reactions served as antigen-independent comparators. Tolerant meant at least one year fully off immunosuppression without liver enzymes above twice normal.

About this clone: The target antigen is unknown.

Regarding the study as a whole: The donor-reactive repertoire was only partly measurable in a couple of subjects, lacking donor cells.

Germline lookup yields CDR1 SGHNT and CDR2 YYREEE (reference sequence). After removal of 0 bases from V and 4 bases from J, the junction contained 6 bases not matched to a gene. The CDR3 length is 16 residues. Some clones are missing from TCRdb's copy, which holds only in-frame ones; the method was immunoSEQ multiplex PCR. The table lists tens of thousands of clones, 92% of them singletons, with over 0.9% in the top ten. The chain has TRBV5-4 and TRBJ2-2, with 7 bases lining up with TRBD1. The sample here was CD4+ T cells from blood, taken roughly 25 months after liver transplant. The sequence derives from a human patient who received a liver transplant. Some T cells may arise from the graft donor. In DNA form, the CDR3 reads TGTGCCAGCAGCTTGGGAGGGGACAGTTCCACCGGGGAGCTGTTTTTT. Protein product: CASSLGGDSSTGELFF.